This TCR beta chain is drawn from a study of cytomegalovirus exposure and HLA in healthy donors. Study-wide background: HLA-typed donors were the source of tens of millions of unique TCRs held in an early data release.

The PCR had 60 Vbeta and 13 Jbeta primers. The data were produced by immunoSEQ multiplex PCR, yet TCRdb's version contains in-frame clones alone and is incomplete. The sample includes around 100,000 clones, 76% of them seen just once. Overall study results and limits: Rarity characterized most TCR sequences, yet some public TCRs appeared in many donors.

Trimming shortened V by 5 bases and J by 3 bases, and 17 bases separated the two germline ends. The CDR3 runs to 16 residues. The germline gives CDR1 MDHEN, CDR2 SYDVKM. With respect to this clone: The antigen is unknown.

Sequenced input: PBMCs. The origin of this receptor is a woman aged 18-29 years in good health and CMV-seropositive. V and J are TRBV28 and TRBJ2-1, with a weak D call TRBD2 (5 bases). CDR3 region: CASSPSLASSYNEQFF. For the CDR3, the DNA is TGTGCCAGCAGTCCTAGCCTAGCCTCGAGCTACAATGAGCAGTTCTTC.